The sequence of this TCR beta chain was determined in a study of a mutant IDH1 vaccine in newly diagnosed glioma. Study as a whole: Patients came in for eight vaccinations, in weeks 1, 3, 5, 7, 11, 15, 19 and 23.

Clones were sequenced by immunoSEQ multiplex PCR, and TCRdb holds only the in-frame ones, with some missing. Of roughly 28,000 clones in the sample, approximately 88% were seen once. Time point noted: week 5, during vaccination. Each vaccine dose was 300 ug of mutant IDH1 20-mer peptide, with topical imiquimod. Looked up from germline, CDR1 is MGHRA and CDR2 is YSYEKL. Trimming removed 4 bases at V and 1 base at J, with 13 bases between. The length of the CDR3 is 16 residues. Regarding this clone: Its antigen is as yet unknown.

J is TRBJ1-4 and V is TRBV4-1, with D perhaps TRBD1 (5 bases). This receptor was identified in a man between 18 and 29 years old with glioma. This material consisted of PBMCs, taken from a glioma patient whose treatment included an IDH1 peptide vaccine. The CDR3 loop is CASSPRWGRTNEKLFF. In DNA, the CDR3 is TGCGCCAGCAGCCCCCGATGGGGCAGAACTAATGAAAAACTGTTTTTT.